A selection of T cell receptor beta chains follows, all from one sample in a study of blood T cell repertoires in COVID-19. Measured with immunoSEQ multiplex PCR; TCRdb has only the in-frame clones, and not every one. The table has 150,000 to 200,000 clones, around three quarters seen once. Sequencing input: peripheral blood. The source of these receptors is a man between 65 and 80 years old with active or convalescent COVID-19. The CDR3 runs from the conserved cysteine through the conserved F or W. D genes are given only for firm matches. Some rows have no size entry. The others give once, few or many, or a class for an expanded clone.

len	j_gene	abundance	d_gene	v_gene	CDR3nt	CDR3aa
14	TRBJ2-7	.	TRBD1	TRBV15	TGTGCCACCAGCAGAGGGACAGGGGTTCACGAGCAGTACTTC	CATSRGTGVHEQYF
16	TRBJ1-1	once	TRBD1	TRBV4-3	TGCGCCAGCAGCCTGTGGACAGGGGGCGGGAACACTGAAGCTTTCTTT	CASSLWTGGGNTEAFF
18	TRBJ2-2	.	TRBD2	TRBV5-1	TGCGCCAGCAGCTCCACTAGCGGGGGGTCGTCGAACACCGGGGAGCTGTTTTTT	CASSSTSGGSSNTGELFF
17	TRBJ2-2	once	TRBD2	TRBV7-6	TGTGCCAGCAGCTTAGTTACGGGAGGGTTAATATCCGGGGAGCTGTTTTTT	CASSLVTGGLISGELFF
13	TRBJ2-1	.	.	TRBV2	TGTGCCAGCATCGGGGGACTCGACAATGAGCAGTTCTTC	CASIGGLDNEQFF
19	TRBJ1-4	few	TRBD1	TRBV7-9	TGTGCCAGCAGCTTAGGCTGGACAGGGAGCGCCGCAACTAATGAAAAACTGTTTTTT	CASSLGWTGSAATNEKLFF
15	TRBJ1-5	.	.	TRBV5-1	TGCGCCAGCAGGGGTGGCAGCGATAGCAATCAGCCCCAGCATTTT	CASRGGSDSNQPQHF
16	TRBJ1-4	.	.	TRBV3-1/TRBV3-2	TGTGCCAGCAGCCAGACTCCGACAGGCGTAGGTGAAAAACTGTTTTTT	CASSQTPTGVGEKLFF
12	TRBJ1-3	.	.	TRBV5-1	TGCGCCAGCAGCCAACCCGGGGACACCATATATTTT	CASSQPGDTIYF
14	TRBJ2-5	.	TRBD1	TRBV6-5	TGTGCCAGCACTTGGACAGGGCGACAAGAGACCCAGTACTTC	CASTWTGRQETQYF
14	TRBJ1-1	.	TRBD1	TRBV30	TGTGCCTGGAGGGGGACAGGGATGAACACTGAAGCTTTCTTT	CAWRGTGMNTEAFF
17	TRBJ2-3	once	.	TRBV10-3	TGTGCCATCAGTGGGGGTACCGACAGGAAAAGCACAGATACGCAGTATTTT	CAISGGTDRKSTDTQYF
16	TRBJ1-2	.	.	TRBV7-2	TGTGCCAGCAGCTTAGTAGTAGACAGACTTGACTATGGCTACACCTTC	CASSLVVDRLDYGYTF
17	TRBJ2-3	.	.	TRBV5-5	TGTGCCAGCAGCTTGGATGGGCCGGGAGCGATCACAGATACGCAGTATTTT	CASSLDGPGAITDTQYF
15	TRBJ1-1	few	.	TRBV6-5	TGTGCCAGCAACCCCCCCGGGGGTAGAAGGGATGAAGCTTTCTTT	CASNPPGGRRDEAFF
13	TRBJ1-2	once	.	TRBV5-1	TGCGCCAGCAGCCTAGGATCTCTAGAAGGCTACACCTTC	CASSLGSLEGYTF
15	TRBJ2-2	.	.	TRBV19	TGTGCCAGTAGTACCGACAGGTACGAGACCGGGGAGCTGTTTTTT	CASSTDRYETGELFF
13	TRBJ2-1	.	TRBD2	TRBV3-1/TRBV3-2	TGTGCCAGCAGCCAAGGGACTAGAGGTGAGCAGTTCTTC	CASSQGTRGEQFF
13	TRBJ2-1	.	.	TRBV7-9	TGTGCCAGCAGCTTATCGGGCTACAATGAGCAGTTCTTC	CASSLSGYNEQFF
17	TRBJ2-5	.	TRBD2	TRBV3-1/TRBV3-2	TGTGCCAGCAGCCAAGGCTGGGCTAGCGGGAGGCAAGAGACCCAGTACTTC	CASSQGWASGRQETQYF
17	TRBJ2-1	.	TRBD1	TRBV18	TGTGCCAGCTCACCAGCACCGCCGGGACAGGGATACAATGAGCAGTTCTTC	CASSPAPPGQGYNEQFF
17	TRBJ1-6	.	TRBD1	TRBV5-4	TGTGCCAGCAGCCATGGACAGGGGGTATTTTCGGATTCACCCCTCCACTTT	CASSHGQGVFSDSPLHF
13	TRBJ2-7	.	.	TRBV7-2	TGTGCCAGCAGCTTACCCCGGAGGTACGAGCAGTACTTC	CASSLPRRYEQYF
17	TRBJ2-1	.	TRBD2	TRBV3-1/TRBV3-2	TGTGCCAGCAGCCAACGCTCTAGCGGGAGGCCATACAATGAGCAGTTCTTC	CASSQRSSGRPYNEQFF
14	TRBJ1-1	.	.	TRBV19	TGTGCCAGTAGTATGGGGCGGGGATACACTGAAGCTTTCTTT	CASSMGRGYTEAFF
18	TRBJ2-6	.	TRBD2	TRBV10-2	TGCGCCAGCAGTTCAATGGGGACTAGCGTACCTGGGGCCAACGTCCTGACTTTC	CASSSMGTSVPGANVLTF
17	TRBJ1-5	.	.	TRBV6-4	TGTGCCAGCAGTGAAGCCAGGGAAGCGTTGGGCAATCAGCCCCAGCATTTT	CASSEAREALGNQPQHF
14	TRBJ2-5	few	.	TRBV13	TGTGCCAGCAGCTCCGGGGGACTTCAAGAGACCCAGTACTTC	CASSSGGLQETQYF
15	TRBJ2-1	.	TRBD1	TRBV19	TGTGCCAGTAGTCGGTCCGGAGACAGGGGGAGTGAGCAGTTCTTC	CASSRSGDRGSEQFF
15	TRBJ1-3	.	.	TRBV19	TGTGCCAGTACTCCAGACAGGTTCTCTGGAAACACCATATATTTT	CASTPDRFSGNTIYF
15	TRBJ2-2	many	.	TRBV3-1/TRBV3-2	TGTGCCAGCAGCCAAGAAGGGGCACAGGCCGGGGAGCTGTTTTTT	CASSQEGAQAGELFF
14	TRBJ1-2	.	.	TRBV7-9	TGTGCCAGCAGCCCCGGACAGAATTACTATGGCTACACCTTC	CASSPGQNYYGYTF
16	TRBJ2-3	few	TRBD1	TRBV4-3	TGCGCCAGCAGCCAAGAAAGGACAGGGGGGACAGATACGCAGTATTTT	CASSQERTGGTDTQYF
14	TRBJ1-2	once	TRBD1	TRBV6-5	TGTGCCAGCAGTTACGGGACAGCTAACTATGGCTACACCTTC	CASSYGTANYGYTF
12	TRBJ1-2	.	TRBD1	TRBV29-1	TGCAGCGTTGACCAGGGGGGAAGAGGCTACACCTTC	CSVDQGGRGYTF
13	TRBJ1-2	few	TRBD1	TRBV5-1	TGCGCCAGCATCGGCGGGGACAGGGTAACTTACACCTTC	CASIGGDRVTYTF
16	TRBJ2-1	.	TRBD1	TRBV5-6	TGTGCCAGCAGTTCGATACAGGGGGCGTCCTACAATGAGCAGTTCTTC	CASSSIQGASYNEQFF
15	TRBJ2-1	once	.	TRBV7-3	TGTGCCAGCAGCTTAACCCGGTCATCCTACAATGAGCAGTTCTTC	CASSLTRSSYNEQFF
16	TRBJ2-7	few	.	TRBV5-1	TGCGCCAGCAGCTTGGAGGCAGGGGCGCTTTGGGGCGAGCAGTACTTC	CASSLEAGALWGEQYF
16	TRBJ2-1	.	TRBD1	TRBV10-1	TGCGCCAGCAGTGACCCCTCCGGGACAGGGAAAAATGAGCAGTTCTTC	CASSDPSGTGKNEQFF
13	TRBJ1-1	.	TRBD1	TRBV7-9	TGTGCCAGCGGTGGACAGGGCGACACTGAAGCTTTCTTT	CASGGQGDTEAFF
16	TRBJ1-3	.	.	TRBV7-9	TGTGCCAGCAGCCGCCTGAGCGCGGGGGCTGGAAACACCATATATTTT	CASSRLSAGAGNTIYF
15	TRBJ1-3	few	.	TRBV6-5	TGTGCCAGCAGTTACGGGCAGGACTCTGGAAACACCATATATTTT	CASSYGQDSGNTIYF
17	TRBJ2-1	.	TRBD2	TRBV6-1	TGTGCCAGCAGTGAATGGGGGGGACTAGAAGCCTACAATGAGCAGTTCTTC	CASSEWGGLEAYNEQFF
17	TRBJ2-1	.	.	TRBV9	TGTGCCAGCAGCCAAAACCGGGCTAGCGCAACTTACAATGAGCAGTTCTTC	CASSQNRASATYNEQFF
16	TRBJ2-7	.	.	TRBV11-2	TGTGCCAGCAGCCCACTAGCTCCCCAGTCCCTATACGAGCAGTACTTC	CASSPLAPQSLYEQYF
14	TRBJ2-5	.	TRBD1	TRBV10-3	TGTGCCATCGGACAGGGGGCTTACCAAGAGACCCAGTACTTC	CAIGQGAYQETQYF
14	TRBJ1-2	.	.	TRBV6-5	TGTGCCAGCAGCCGGTGGCAGGGAAGCGATGGCTACACCTTC	CASSRWQGSDGYTF
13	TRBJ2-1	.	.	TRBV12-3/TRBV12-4	TGTGCCAGCAGTGCCGGGACCTACAATGAGCAGTTCTTC	CASSAGTYNEQFF
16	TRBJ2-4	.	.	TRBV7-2	TGTGCCAGCAGCTTAACGGGCAGGGGCGCCAAAAACATTCAGTACTTC	CASSLTGRGAKNIQYF
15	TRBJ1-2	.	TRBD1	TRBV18	TGTGCCAGCTCACCACGGGACAGGGGGCCGTACGGCTACACCTTC	CASSPRDRGPYGYTF
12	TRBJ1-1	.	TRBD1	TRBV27	TGTGCCAGCAAGACAGGGCGCACTGAAGCTTTCTTT	CASKTGRTEAFF
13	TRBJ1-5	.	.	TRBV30	TGTGCCTGGAGTGTACGCAGTGATCAGCCCCAGCATTTT	CAWSVRSDQPQHF
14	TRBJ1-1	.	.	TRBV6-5	TGTGCCAGCGTATTAGTTGGTGGGAGCACTGAAGCTTTCTTT	CASVLVGGSTEAFF
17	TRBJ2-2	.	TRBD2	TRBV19	TGTGCCAGTAGTTTCTTACCTCTAGCGGGAGGGCCGACGGAGCTGTTTTTT	CASSFLPLAGGPTELFF